The rows below give T cell receptor beta chains drawn from one sample of a study of blood T cell repertoires in COVID-19. Using immunoSEQ multiplex PCR, the repertoire was profiled, and TCRdb retains in-frame clones only, with some absent. The sample holds 470,000 or so clones, 80% to 90% seen once. Sample: peripheral blood. The receptors were gathered from a human donor in a cohort sampled during active COVID-19. CDR3s include the opening cysteine and the closing phenylalanine or tryptophan. A D gene is named only where the DNA matches it firmly. Not all rows give a size; the values are once, few, many and, for expanded clones, a class.

D,length,J,size,V,DNA,CDR3
-,12,TRBJ1-5,-,TRBV5-6,TGTGCCAGCAGCTTAGGGGAACAGCCCCAGCATTTT,CASSLGEQPQHF
-,15,TRBJ2-7,once,TRBV28,TGTGCCAGCACCCTAGGGCGACAGGCTTCCTACGAGCAGTACTTC,CASTLGRQASYEQYF
-,11,TRBJ2-5,-,TRBV6-5,TGTGCCACCCGACAGCAAGAGACCCAGTACTTC,CATRQQETQYF
-,24,TRBJ2-2,-,TRBV5-1,TGCGCCAGCAGTGGTCTGCCAGGGATGGGGACTCCCCAAAAGGCCTACTCGAACACCGGGGAGCTGTTTTTT,CASSGLPGMGTPQKAYSNTGELFF
TRBD1,13,TRBJ2-2,-,TRBV18,TGTGCCAGCTCGACAGGGGTGACCGGGGAGCTGTTTTTT,CASSTGVTGELFF
TRBD1,12,TRBJ1-5,-,TRBV5-4,TGTGCCAGCAGCCGTGACAGGGAACCCCAGCATTTT,CASSRDREPQHF
TRBD1,13,TRBJ1-4,-,TRBV29-1,TGCAGCGTAATGACAGGGTACGACGAAAAACTGTTTTTT,CSVMTGYDEKLFF
-,13,TRBJ1-5,-,TRBV28,TGTGCCAGCAGTTTAGAGGCGGGGGCCTCCAGCATTTTT,CASSLEAGASSIF
TRBD1,19,TRBJ1-6,-,TRBV7-2,TGTGCCAGCACCTACCGGGACAGGGGGATATGGTCCTATAATTCACCCCTCCACTTT,CASTYRDRGIWSYNSPLHF
TRBD1,16,TRBJ1-1,-,TRBV19,TGTGCCAGTAGTCCGGGGACAGGGCCAATGAACACTGAAGCTTTCTTT,CASSPGTGPMNTEAFF
-,13,TRBJ2-7,-,TRBV7-9,TGTGCCAGCAGCTTAGACAGGCCGGGTGAGCAGTACTTC,CASSLDRPGEQYF
TRBD1,13,TRBJ1-2,once,TRBV6-5,TGTGCCAGCCTCTCCGGACAGGGCTCTGGCTACACCTTC,CASLSGQGSGYTF
TRBD2,14,TRBJ2-7,once,TRBV5-4,TGTGCCAGCAGCTTCAAGATAGCGGGAGACGAGCAGTACTTC,CASSFKIAGDEQYF